This T cell receptor beta chain comes out of a study of CD8 T cells in ankylosing spondylitis. This clonotype showed up just a few times. Its antigen is currently unknown. Findings of the study overall: Peripheral blood samples showed relatively rare disease-linked clones, and these clones were CD8+. For ankylosing spondylitis blood, a TCR beta motif of roughly 8 highly homologous variants appeared characteristic.

Germline V gene sequence: CDR1 SGHTS, CDR2 YDEGEE. Trimming shortened V by 1 base and J by 2 bases, and 10 bases separated the two germline ends. The CDR3 is 15 amino acids. 5'-RACE, quantitative and with molecular barcodes, yielded the TCR beta libraries. TCRdb re-called the 5' RACE reads with MiXCR, one entry per CDR3 protein. The profile shows 300,000 to 350,000 distinct CDR3 sequences, under 14% of them singletons. This TCR was sampled from a female donor with ankylosing spondylitis or in good health (not recorded which). This chain uses TRBV5-8 with TRBJ2-4, with D hard to call. Sequencing was performed on blood, either unsorted or a sorted T cell fraction (not recorded which). The CDR3 nucleotides are TGTGCCAGCAGCTTGTCAGTGTTTTCCAAAAACATTCAGTACTTC. Amino acids: CASSLSVFSKNIQYF.